This T cell receptor beta chain comes out of a study of T cells in Graves' hyperthyroidism and ophthalmopathy. This clonotype has a count of ten or more. Amplification yielded TCR beta CDR3 regions, with RNA transcripts as the source. HTBI primers were the set used in a first-round RT-PCR of the TCR CDR3. TCRdb fed the multiplex PCR reads into MiXCR, producing one record per CDR3 protein. This sample has hundreds of thousands of distinct CDR3 sequences, with under 15% found just once. The cohort's ophthalmopathy patients, a group with duration under 3 months, had a Clinical Activity Score of at least 3 and a NOSPECS grade of at least 4. PBMCs stemmed from more than 7.5 ml fresh peripheral blood. The CDR3 sequence is 14 residues long. From germline, CDR1 is GTSNPN and CDR2 SVGIG (reference sequence). Trimming shortened V by 2 bases and J by 6 bases, and 13 bases separated the two germline ends.

The chain employs TRBV30 and TRBJ2-2, with a possible D match to TRBD1 (6 bases). The TCR sequence derives from a middle-aged woman with Graves' ophthalmopathy. The sample consisted of blood. The CDR3 DNA reads TGTGCCTGGAGTCACAGGGTTCAAGCCGGGGAGCTGTTTTTT. Amino acids: CAWSHRVQAGELFF.